These 15 T cell receptor beta chains were all obtained from the same sample, sequenced in a study of T cell responses to AZD1222 COVID-19 vaccine (dated by TCRdb to about 2021). The protocol used for the library was the immunoSEQ multiplex PCR assay. TCRdb stores this immuneACCESS table with in-frame sequences only. Part of the clones is absent; in the studies checked, under half of the shortfall reflects unresolved V genes, and no reason is known for the rest. The sample table lists about 99,000 clones, 70% to 90% of them with a count of one. Around 3.1% of the sample lies in the top ten. The meaning of the sample's time point label: baseline before first vaccination. The sequences come from peripheral blood, collected on day 0 of AZD1222 vaccination. Every receptor here comes from an adult in good health.

This chain links TRBV7-8 with TRBJ1-1; TRBD1 is a possible D gene (5 bases). The CDR3 totals 14 residues. CDR1 SGHVS and CDR2 FQNEAQ come from the germline V gene. Trimming took 5 bases from V and 4 from J, leaving 14 bases between them. The CDR3 bases are TGTGCCAGCAGCCCAGGGCCTAGTAGCACTGAAGCTTTCTTT. It codes for CASSPGPSSTEAFF.

J is TRBJ2-5 and V is TRBV5-8, with TRBD1 identical over 8 bases. Germline CDR1 and CDR2: SGHTS and YDEGEE. This CDR3 is 13 amino acids long. Losses at the gene ends were 1 base for V and 5 bases for J; bases not matched to a gene: 1. The CDR3 loop reads CASSLRQGETQYF. The DNA of the CDR3 is TGTGCCAGCAGCTTGCGACAGGGGGAGACCCAGTACTTC.

The gene calls are TRBV6-5 and TRBJ2-7; 9 bases agree with TRBD1. Per germline, CDR1 MNHEY and CDR2 SVGAGI. The junction had 6 bases not matched to a gene; V was cut back by 6 bases and J by 3 bases. The length of the CDR3 is 14 residues. In DNA, the CDR3 is TGTGCCAGCAGAGACCCGACAGGGGGCTACGAGCAGTACTTC. Protein sequence: CASRDPTGGYEQYF.

The rearrangement joins TRBV29-1 to TRBJ2-4; D not certain. Germline CDR1 reads SQVTM; CDR2 reads ANQGSEA. CDR3 size: 12 residues. The V end was cut by 2 bases, the J end by 8 bases, with 10 bases between. In DNA, the CDR3 is TGCAGCGTTGAACTAGGGTTGGACATTCAGTACTTC. Translated: CSVELGLDIQYF.

V gene TRBV7-9 combines with J gene TRBJ2-5; no reliable D call. Germline lookup yields CDR1 SEHNR and CDR2 FQNEAQ (reference sequence). The CDR3 contains 15 residues. Trimming pared 2 bases from V and 3 bases from J, leaving 13 bases between. The CDR3 region is CASSLRTLYKETQYF. As DNA, the CDR3 is TGTGCCAGCAGCTTACGAACGCTGTACAAAGAGACCCAGTACTTC.

V and J are TRBV30 and TRBJ2-4; the match to TRBD1 covers 7 bases. V lost 5 bases and J lost 2; bases outside the gene matches: 9. The CDR3 is 15 residues long. Germline V gives CDR1 GTSNPN, CDR2 SVGIG (reference sequence). In DNA form, the CDR3 reads TGTGCCTGGGGTCTCACAGGGGCCACCAAAAACATTCAGTACTTC. Its protein product is CAWGLTGATKNIQYF.

The rearrangement uses TRBV20-1 and TRBJ1-2; D gene unclear. In germline, CDR1 is DFQATT, CDR2 SNEGSKA (reference sequence). Trimming took 1 base from V and 10 from J, leaving 7 bases between them. The CDR3 extends over 10 amino acids. Written as DNA, the CDR3 is TGCAGTGCTAGAGGTCCCGACTACACCTTC. This translates into CSARGPDYTF.

This sequence joins TRBV19 and TRBJ2-2; tentative D call: TRBD2 (7 bases). V lost 5 bases, J lost 6 bases, and 10 bases lay in between. The CDR3 contains 13 residues. Germline loops: CDR1 LNHDA, CDR2 SQIVND (reference sequence). DNA of the CDR3: TGTGCCAGTAGTGCGGGGGCGGCCGGGGAGCTGTTTTTT. This encodes CASSAGAAGELFF.

The chain carries TRBV9 and TRBJ2-1; 9 nucleotides agree with TRBD2. CDR1 and CDR2 from the germline V gene are SGDLS and YYNGEE. The CDR3 is made up of 17 amino acids. V lost 0 bases and J lost 6; bases outside the gene matches: 10. CDR3 loop: CASSVDPRGGASNEQFF. The CDR3 DNA reads as TGTGCCAGCAGCGTAGACCCCCGCGGGGGGGCGTCCAATGAGCAGTTCTTC.

Here the CDR3 DNA reads TGCAGTGCCCCGAGAGAAAACACCATATATTTT. This encodes CSAPRENTIYF. The V gene is TRBV20-1, the J gene TRBJ1-3; D is unresolved. Germline V lookup: CDR1 DFQATT, CDR2 SNEGSKA (reference sequence). V was cut by 6 bases and J by 6 bases, with 9 bases left in between. The CDR3 covers 11 residues.

The CDR3 DNA is TGTGCCAGCAGCCCACAGGGATGGTCCTACGAGCAGTACTTC. Protein product: CASSPQGWSYEQYF. This sequence joins TRBV6-2 or TRBV6-3 and TRBJ2-7, with D possibly TRBD1 on 6 matching bases. Per germline, CDR1 MNHEY and CDR2 SVGEGT. CDR3 length: 14 residues. V was clipped by 6 bases and J by 1 base, with 13 bases between them.

The chain joins TRBV19 to TRBJ1-2; 8 nucleotides match TRBD1. CDR3 size: 12 residues. V shed 11 bases and J 4 bases; nucleotides not matched to a gene: 6. Germline loops: CDR1 LNHDA, CDR2 SQIVND (reference sequence). CDR3 sequence (DNA): TGTGCCGTCTCTACAGGGGGCTATGGCTACACCTTC. It specifies CAVSTGGYGYTF.

The chain links TRBV5-8 to TRBJ1-1, with D possibly being TRBD1 (5 bases). Trimming shortened V by 5 bases and J by 1 base, and 18 bases separated the two germline ends. Germline V gene sequence: CDR1 SGHTS, CDR2 YDEGEE. The CDR3 is 16 residues long. CDR3 DNA sequence: TGTGCCAGCAGATTTGTTTCCGGGACCACGAACACTGAAGCTTTCTTT. Protein product: CASRFVSGTTNTEAFF.

V is TRBV5-1 and J is TRBJ2-2; 8 bases are a match to TRBD1. The germline CDR1 and CDR2 sequences are SGHRS and YFSETQ. This CDR3 has 15 residues. After removal of 1 base from V and 5 bases from J, the junction contained 4 bases not matched to a gene. The CDR3 region is CASSLSGTGTGELFF. CDR3 coding DNA: TGCGCCAGCAGCTTGTCCGGGACAGGAACCGGGGAGCTGTTTTTT.

The CDR3 reads CASSVGLSPVGSNQPQHF. Here the CDR3 DNA reads TGTGCCAGCAGCGTAGGACTCTCTCCGGTGGGGAGCAATCAGCCCCAGCATTTT. The chain uses TRBV9 and TRBJ1-5; D unresolved. Trimming took off 0 bases at V and 1 base at J, with 17 bases between the two ends. CDR1 is SGDLS and CDR2 is YYNGEE in the germline V gene. This CDR3 contains 18 residues.